What follows is one T cell receptor (beta chain) and its context. The antigen remains unidentified. This sample is drawn from a study of CD4 T cells in relation to SARS-CoV-2 and coronaviruses. Across the study: The negative reference was HIV-1 Nef peptide pool or peptide-free culture.

Regarding the study as a whole: The cross-reactivity analysis covered only spike protein, not other viral proteins. Compared with monoreactive clones, crossreactive clones showed significantly weaker SARS-CoV-2 expansion.

CDR1 and CDR2 from the germline V gene are LNHDA and SQIVND (reference sequence). The CDR3 contains 16 residues. The trim removed 9 bases at V and 4 bases at J, leaving 12 bases unmatched. Sequencing used immunoSEQ multiplex PCR; TCRdb keeps in-frame clones, though not all of them. The data contain roughly 18,000 clones, approximately 80% of them singletons. Before the COVID-19 pandemic, during about 2011-2019, CD4+ T cells were taken from unexposed donors. Isolation of CD4+ T cells took place after less than 11 days in culture. Cells permitting, SARS-CoV-2 S/N and four cold-coronavirus spikes were tested on unexposed-donor CD4+ T cells.

The receptor's source is a human donor in good health. Sequencing used CD4+ T cells from PBMCs, cultured in vitro. V usage is TRBV19 and J usage is TRBJ2-1, with 10 bases fitting TRBD2. The CDR3 DNA is TGTGCCAGCTCGGGGGCTAGCGGGAGAGAATACAATGAGCAGTTCTTC. This gives the protein CASSGASGREYNEQFF.